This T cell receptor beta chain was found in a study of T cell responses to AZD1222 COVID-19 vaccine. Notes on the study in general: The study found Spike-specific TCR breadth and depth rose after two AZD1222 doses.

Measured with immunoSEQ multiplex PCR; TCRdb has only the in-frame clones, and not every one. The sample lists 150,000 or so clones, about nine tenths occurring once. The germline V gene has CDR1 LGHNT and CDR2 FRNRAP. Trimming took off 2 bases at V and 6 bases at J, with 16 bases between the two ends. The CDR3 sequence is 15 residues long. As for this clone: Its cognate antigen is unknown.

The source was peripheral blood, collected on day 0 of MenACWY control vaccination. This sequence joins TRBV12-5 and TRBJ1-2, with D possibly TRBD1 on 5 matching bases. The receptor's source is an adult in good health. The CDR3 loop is CASGLPLGGGHGYTF. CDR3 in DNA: TGTGCTAGTGGTTTGCCCCTTGGGGGAGGGCATGGCTACACCTTC.